This entry features one T cell receptor (beta chain) sequence. The target antigen is unknown. V lost 6 bases, J lost 7 bases, and 16 bases stayed unmatched. Germline lookup yields CDR1 SGHTA and CDR2 FQGNSA. The CDR3 has 16 residues. The sample comes from a study of cytomegalovirus exposure and HLA in healthy donors. Study-wide context: The roughly 120 validation repertoires used the same platform as the roughly 670 first-cohort repertoires (as reported by a later analysis). Findings and limits, study-wide: Reports showed the classifier diagnosing cytomegalovirus status with high specificity and sensitivity. The investigators catalogued about 170 TCR beta chains as cytomegalovirus-associated.

The protocol was immunoSEQ multiplex PCR, while the TCRdb copy is restricted to in-frame clones and leaves out a portion. The sample holds some 140,000 clones, 70% to 90% seen once. This rearrangement joins TRBV7-2 to TRBJ1-2; 8 bases agree with TRBD1. Sequencing used PBMCs. This TCR was sampled from a man younger than 30 in good health and CMV-seropositive. The CDR3 here is CASRFLQGAQFSGYTF. The CDR3 nucleotides are TGTGCCAGCAGGTTCCTGCAGGGGGCGCAATTCAGTGGCTACACCTTC.